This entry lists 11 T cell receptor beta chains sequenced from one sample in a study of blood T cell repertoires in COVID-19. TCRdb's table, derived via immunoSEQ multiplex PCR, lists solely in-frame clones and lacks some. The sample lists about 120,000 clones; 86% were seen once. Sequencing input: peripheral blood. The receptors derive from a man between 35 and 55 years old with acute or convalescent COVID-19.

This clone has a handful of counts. CDR3 sequence (DNA): TGCGCCAGCAGCGCCGGACAGGGCGGCGAAGCTTTCTTT. Translation: CASSAGQGGEAFF. The chain has TRBV5-1 and TRBJ1-1, with TRBD1 matching over 8 bases. The CDR3 loop spans 13 amino acids. In germline, CDR1 is SGHRS, CDR2 YFSETQ. Trimming took 4 bases from V and 8 from J; bases not matched to a gene: 7.

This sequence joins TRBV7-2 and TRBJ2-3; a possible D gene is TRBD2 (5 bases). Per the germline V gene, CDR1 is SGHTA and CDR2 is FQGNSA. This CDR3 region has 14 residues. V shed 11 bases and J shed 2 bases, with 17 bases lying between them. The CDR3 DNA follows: TGTGCCTTCGGGCGCGGAGGAATCACAGATACGCAGTATTTT. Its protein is CAFGRGGITDTQYF.

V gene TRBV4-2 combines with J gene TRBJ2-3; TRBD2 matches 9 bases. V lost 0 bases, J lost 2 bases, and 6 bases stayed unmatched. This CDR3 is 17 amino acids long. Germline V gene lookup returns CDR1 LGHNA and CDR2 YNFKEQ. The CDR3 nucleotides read TGTGCCAGCAGCCAAGATCTCCTAGCGGGGAACACAGATACGCAGTATTTT. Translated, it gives CASSQDLLAGNTDTQYF.

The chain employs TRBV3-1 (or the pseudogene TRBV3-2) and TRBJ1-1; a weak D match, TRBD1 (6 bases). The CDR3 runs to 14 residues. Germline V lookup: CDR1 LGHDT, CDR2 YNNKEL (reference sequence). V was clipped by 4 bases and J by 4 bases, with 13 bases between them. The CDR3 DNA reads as TGTGCCAGCAGCCTAAAGGGGGGGGGCACTGAAGCTTTCTTT. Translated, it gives CASSLKGGGTEAFF.

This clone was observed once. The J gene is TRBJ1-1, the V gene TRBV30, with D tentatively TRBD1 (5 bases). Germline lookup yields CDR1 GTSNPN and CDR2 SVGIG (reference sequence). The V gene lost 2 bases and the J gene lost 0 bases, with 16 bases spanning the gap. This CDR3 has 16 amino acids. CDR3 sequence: CAWSYRGGGMNTEAFF. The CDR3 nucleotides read TGTGCCTGGAGTTATAGGGGCGGCGGGATGAACACTGAAGCTTTCTTT.

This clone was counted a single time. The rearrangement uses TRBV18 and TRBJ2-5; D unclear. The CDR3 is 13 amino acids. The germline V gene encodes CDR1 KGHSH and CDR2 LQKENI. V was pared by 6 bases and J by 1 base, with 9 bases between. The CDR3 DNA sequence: TGTGCCAGCTCTCCCGGTATCCAAGAGACCCAGTACTTC. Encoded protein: CASSPGIQETQYF. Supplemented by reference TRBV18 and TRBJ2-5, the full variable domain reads NAGVMQNPRHLVRRRGQEARLRCSPMKGHSHVYWYRQLPEEGLKFMVYLQKENIIDESGMPKERFSAEFPKEGPSILRIQQVVRGDSAAYFCASSPGIQETQYFGPGTRLLVL.

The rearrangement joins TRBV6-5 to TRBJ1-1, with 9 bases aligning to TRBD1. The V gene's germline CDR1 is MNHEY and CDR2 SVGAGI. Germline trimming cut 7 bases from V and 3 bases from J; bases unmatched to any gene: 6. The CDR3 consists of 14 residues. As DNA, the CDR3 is TGTGCCAGCACCCAATGGACAGGGGACACTGAAGCTTTCTTT. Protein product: CASTQWTGDTEAFF.

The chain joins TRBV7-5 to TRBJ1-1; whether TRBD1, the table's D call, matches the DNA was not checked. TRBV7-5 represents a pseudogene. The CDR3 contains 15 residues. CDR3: CARSPGTARNTEAFF. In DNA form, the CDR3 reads TGTGCCAGAAGCCCCGGGACAGCAAGGAACACTGAAGCTTTCTTT.

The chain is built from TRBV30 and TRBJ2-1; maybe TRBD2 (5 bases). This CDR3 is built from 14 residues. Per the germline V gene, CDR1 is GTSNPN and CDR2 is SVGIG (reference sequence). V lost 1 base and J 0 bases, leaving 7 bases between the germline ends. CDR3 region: CAWSAGSSYNEQFF. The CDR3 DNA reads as TGTGCCTGGAGTGCTGGGAGCTCCTACAATGAGCAGTTCTTC.

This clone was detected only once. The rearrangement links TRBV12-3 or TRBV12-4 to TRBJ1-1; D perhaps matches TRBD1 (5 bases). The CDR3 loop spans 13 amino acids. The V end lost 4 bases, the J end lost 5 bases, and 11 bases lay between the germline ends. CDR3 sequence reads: CASSSGWRTEAFF. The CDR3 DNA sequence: TGTGCCAGCAGTTCAGGGTGGCGGACTGAAGCTTTCTTT.

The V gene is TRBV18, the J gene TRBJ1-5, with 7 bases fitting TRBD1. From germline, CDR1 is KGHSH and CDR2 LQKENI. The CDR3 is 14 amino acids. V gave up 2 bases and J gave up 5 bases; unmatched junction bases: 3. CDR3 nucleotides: TGTGCCAGCTCACCAAACAGGGGCGATCAGCCCCAGCATTTT. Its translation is CASSPNRGDQPQHF. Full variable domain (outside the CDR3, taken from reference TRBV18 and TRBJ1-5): NAGVMQNPRHLVRRRGQEARLRCSPMKGHSHVYWYRQLPEEGLKFMVYLQKENIIDESGMPKERFSAEFPKEGPSILRIQQVVRGDSAAYFCASSPNRGDQPQHFGDGTRLSIL.